The 15 T cell receptor beta chains below were found in one sample sequenced in a study of OX40 agonist ivuxolimab in advanced cancers. Library creation used the immunoSEQ multiplex PCR assay. This is the immuneACCESS table as TCRdb keeps it, with only in-frame sequences that have V and J called. A part of the clones is gone; compared with another copy, unresolved V genes explain less than half, and the rest is unexplained. This sample comprises approximately 30,000 clones, 80% to 95% of them detected only once. Around 35% of the sample is taken by the ten largest. The starting material was CD4+ or CD8+ T cells sorted from blood, obtained in a trial of the OX40 agonist ivuxolimab. These receptors were obtained from an adult with an advanced solid tumor such as melanoma, head and neck, liver or kidney cancer.

The chain has TRBV30 and TRBJ2-1; D call uncertain. The germline gives CDR1 GTSNPN, CDR2 SVGIG (reference sequence). Trimming took 1 base from V and 3 from J, leaving 7 bases between them. The CDR3 sequence is 13 residues long. The CDR3, as DNA: TGTGCCTGGAGTGAAGTAGTCTACAATGAGCAGTTCTTC. Encoded protein: CAWSEVVYNEQFF.

V gene TRBV7-9 combines with J gene TRBJ2-2; D gene ambiguous. This CDR3 contains 14 residues. CDR1 and CDR2 from the germline V gene are SEHNR and FQNEAQ (reference sequence). V was clipped by 1 base and J by 6 bases, with 9 bases between them. The DNA for the CDR3 is TGTGCCAGCAGCTTAGGCGAAAGGGCCGGGGAGCTGTTTTTT. Amino acid sequence: CASSLGERAGELFF.

This chain uses TRBV9 with TRBJ2-7; 11 nucleotides align to TRBD2. After removal of 4 bases from V and 4 bases from J, the junction contained 7 bases not matched to a gene. The length of the CDR3 is 15 residues. Germline CDR1 is SGDLS and CDR2 is YYNGEE. In DNA, the CDR3 is TGTGCCAGCAGCCCTACTAGCGGGAGTATATACGAGCAGTACTTC. Translating gives CASSPTSGSIYEQYF.

V and J are TRBV19 and TRBJ2-7; 8 bases fit TRBD1. Germline CDR1 LNHDA, CDR2 SQIVND (reference sequence). The CDR3 runs to 15 residues. Trimming removed 6 bases from V and 2 bases from J; junction bases left unmatched: 9. The CDR3 sequence: CASSPGTGGTYEQYF. Here the CDR3 DNA reads TGTGCCAGTAGCCCCGGGACAGGTGGAACCTACGAGCAGTACTTC.

The chain is built from TRBV4-3 and TRBJ2-1; 12 nucleotides align to TRBD2. Trimming cost V 3 bases and J 8 bases; bases outside gene matches: 5. The V gene's germline CDR1 is LGHNA and CDR2 YSLEER. The CDR3 is 15 residues long. CDR3 sequence reads: CASSHLGLAGDEQFF. The CDR3 DNA reads as TGCGCCAGCAGCCACCTGGGACTAGCGGGCGATGAGCAGTTCTTC.

The count of this clone is one. The genes are TRBV18 and TRBJ2-1, with 7 bases matching TRBD1. V gave up 4 bases and J gave up 5 bases; unmatched junction bases: 8. From germline, CDR1 is KGHSH and CDR2 LQKENI. The CDR3 is made up of 15 amino acids. CDR3 in DNA: TGTGCCAGCTCACACGCCGGGACAGCAAACAATGAGCAGTTCTTC. Translated: CASSHAGTANNEQFF.

This clone was seen just once. The CDR3 sequence is CASSYRGPDTQYF. DNA of the CDR3: TGTGCCAGCAGTTACAGGGGGCCAGATACGCAGTATTTT. The rearrangement uses TRBV28 and TRBJ2-3, with 9 positions matching TRBD1. The length of the CDR3 is 13 residues. Germline assignment: CDR1 MDHEN and CDR2 SYDVKM. V was clipped by 4 bases and J by 4 bases; unmatched bases: 0.

The chain has TRBV7-8 and TRBJ1-3; tentative D call: TRBD1 (6 bases). The germline V gene encodes CDR1 SGHVS and CDR2 FQNEAQ. V shed 6 bases and J shed 0 bases, with 18 bases lying between them. CDR3 length: 17 residues. The CDR3 is CASSPYSGAPSGNTIYF. CDR3 nucleotides: TGTGCCAGCAGTCCCTACTCAGGGGCCCCCTCTGGAAACACCATATATTTT.

The chain combines TRBV9 with TRBJ2-2; 8 nucleotides agree with TRBD2. Germline V gene data show CDR1 as SGDLS and CDR2 as YYNGEE. CDR3 size: 18 residues. V lost 0 bases to trimming and J lost 5 bases; unmatched junction nucleotides: 12. CDR3 in amino acids: CASSVAPFGSGNTGELFF. The CDR3 coding sequence is TGTGCCAGCAGCGTAGCCCCCTTCGGTAGCGGGAATACCGGGGAGCTGTTTTTT.

This chain connects TRBV7-6 to TRBJ2-7; TRBD1 matches 9 bases. The V gene's germline CDR1 is SGHVS and CDR2 FNYEAQ. J was trimmed by 9 bases and V by 4 bases; bases with no gene match: 19. This CDR3 spans 17 amino acids. The CDR3, as DNA: TGTGCCAGCAGCTCCGGGACAGGGTTCAGCGGCGGGGCCGGGCAGTACTTC. This sequence encodes CASSSGTGFSGGAGQYF. Drawing the rest from reference TRBV7-6 and TRBJ2-7, the complete variable domain is GAGVSQSPRYKVTKRGQDVALRCDPISGHVSLYWYRQALGQGPEFLTYFNYEAQQDKSGLPNDRFSAERPEGSISTLTIQRTEQRDSAMYRCASSSGTGFSGGAGQYFGPGTRLTVT.

The CDR3, as DNA: TGTGCCAGCAGCTCTGGAGGGGGCACTGAAGCTTTCTTT. Amino acids: CASSSGGGTEAFF. The chain combines TRBV27 with TRBJ1-1; perhaps TRBD1 as D (6 bases). V lost 6 bases to trimming and J lost 4 bases, with 12 bases between them. This CDR3 spans 13 amino acids. Per the germline V gene, CDR1 is MNHEY and CDR2 is SMNVEV (reference sequence).

This clone was observed a single time. The chain couples TRBV27 to TRBJ1-1; D unclear. Germline CDR1 MNHEY, CDR2 SMNVEV (reference sequence). Trimming removed 5 bases from V and 6 bases from J, with 16 bases in between. There are 14 residues in the CDR3. CDR3 loop: CASSLDVGGPEAFF. In nucleotides, the CDR3 is TGTGCCAGCAGTCTCGATGTTGGCGGGCCTGAAGCTTTCTTT.

As DNA, the CDR3 is TGCAGCGCCGACAATGAGCAGTTCTTC. This encodes CSADNEQFF. The chain has TRBV29-1 and TRBJ2-1; D is uncertain. V was cut by 7 bases and J by 5 bases, with 3 bases left in between. The CDR3 contains 9 residues. The germline CDR1 and CDR2 sequences are SQVTM and ANQGSEA.

The CDR3 region has the DNA TGTGCCAGCTCACTATACAGGGATATGCCCGGGGAGCTGTTTTTT. Translating gives CASSLYRDMPGELFF. V usage is TRBV18 and J usage is TRBJ2-2, with a possible D match to TRBD1 (6 bases). The CDR3 runs 15 residues. Between the trimmed V and J ends, which lost 4 bases and 6 bases, there was a span of 15 bases. The germline V gene has CDR1 KGHSH and CDR2 LQKENI. Full variable domain (outside the CDR3, taken from reference TRBV18 and TRBJ2-2): NAGVMQNPRHLVRRRGQEARLRCSPMKGHSHVYWYRQLPEEGLKFMVYLQKENIIDESGMPKERFSAEFPKEGPSILRIQQVVRGDSAAYFCASSLYRDMPGELFFGEGSRLTVL.

The rearrangement joins TRBV28 to TRBJ2-3; TRBD2 agrees at 9 bases. Germline CDR1 and CDR2: MDHEN and SYDVKM. The CDR3 loop spans 14 amino acids. The junction had 4 bases not matched to a gene; V was cut back by 3 bases and J by 6 bases. This CDR3 is CASSFLAGSDTQYF. The CDR3 DNA reads as TGTGCCAGCAGTTTCCTAGCGGGATCCGATACGCAGTATTTT.